The TCR beta chain under discussion was sequenced for a study of cytomegalovirus exposure and HLA in healthy donors. Study information: Inside one of the first data releases sat 75 million to 100 million unique TCRs taken from HLA-typed donors.

CDR1 and CDR2 (germline): MDHEN, SYDVKM. CDR3 length equals 14 residues. V was trimmed by 6 bases and J by 5 bases, leaving 13 bases between them. A multiplex PCR was run with 60 Vbeta primers and 13 Jbeta primers. The table came from immunoSEQ multiplex PCR; TCRdb's copy has only in-frame clones and leaves some out. This sample has tens of thousands of clones, with 82% found just once. This sequence joins TRBV28 and TRBJ1-4, with unresolved D. This sequence was found in a man aged 18 to 30 in good health and CMV-seronegative. The material sequenced was PBMCs. CDR3 residues: CASRSHPVNEKLFF. In DNA form, the CDR3 reads TGTGCCAGCAGATCTCACCCAGTAAATGAAAAACTGTTTTTT.